This T cell receptor beta chain appears in the sequencing data of a study of Graves' ophthalmopathy and Graves' hyperthyroidism. There are many counts of this clonotype. The CDR3 runs 14 residues. The V end lost 4 bases, the J end lost 6 bases, and 15 bases lay between the germline ends. Germline V gene data show CDR1 as SQVTM and CDR2 as ANQGSEA. Amplified material comprised TCR beta CDR3 regions derived from RNA transcripts. Second-round multiplex PCR came after first-round RT-PCR with HTBI primers. One entry per CDR3 protein results from TCRdb running MiXCR on the multiplex PCR reads. The data contain 400,000 to 450,000 distinct CDR3 sequences, around 21% of them singletons.

The receptor was isolated from a woman between 18 and 30 years old with stable Graves' hyperthyroidism. The genes are TRBV29-1 and TRBJ2-2, with D maybe TRBD2 (6 bases). Sequenced sample: peripheral blood. The DNA of the CDR3 is TGCAGCGTTGGGGCGGGGCAGCGGTCCGGGGAGCTGTTTTTT. As protein: CSVGAGQRSGELFF.